This T cell receptor beta chain derives from a study of radiotherapy plus CTLA-4 blockade in lung cancer. This clone was seen only once. The method was immunoSEQ multiplex PCR; TCRdb's version includes in-frame clones alone and lacks a portion of them. Found here are tens of thousands of clones, about 80% of them singletons; the top ten hold over 15%. Germline assignment: CDR1 SGHRS and CDR2 YFSETQ. The CDR3 consists of 14 residues. V was shortened by 1 base and J by 4 bases, with 8 bases between the two germline ends. The chain uses TRBV5-1 and TRBJ2-2; D is unresolved. This clonotype was obtained from a human donor with non-small cell lung cancer that progressed on radiotherapy plus ipilimumab. The source was peripheral blood, collected from a patient treated with radiotherapy plus ipilimumab. CDR3 loop: CASSLTATTGELFF. DNA for the CDR3: TGCGCCAGCAGCTTGACGGCAACCACCGGGGAGCTGTTTTTT.